This TCR beta chain was retrieved from a study of blood T cell repertoires in COVID-19. Clones were read by immunoSEQ multiplex PCR, and TCRdb kept only the in-frame ones, dropping some. The table records around 260,000 clones, around 86% of them present only once. Deletions cut 0 bases from V and 1 base from J, with 15 bases between. CDR1 is LGHNA and CDR2 is YSLEER in the germline V gene. The CDR3 extends over 17 amino acids. The V call is TRBV4-3, the J call TRBJ1-1; weak D call: TRBD1 (5 bases). This clonotype was sampled from a woman aged 40-49 years who had recovered from COVID-19. Material: peripheral blood. The CDR3 DNA is TGCGCCAGCAGCCAAGATCCGCCTATCCAGGGGAACACTGAAGCTTTCTTT. It is translated as CASSQDPPIQGNTEAFF.